Shown below are 11 T cell receptor beta chains from a single sample sequenced in a study of immune evolution from preneoplasia to lung adenocarcinoma. Sequencing used immunoSEQ multiplex PCR; TCRdb keeps in-frame clones, though not all of them. The table has around 39,000 clones, roughly 74% seen once. Sequencing used FFPE invasive lung adenocarcinoma tissue. The receptor set was obtained from a person aged 55 to 75 with lung adenocarcinoma.

V is TRBV9 and J is TRBJ2-1; TRBD2 matches 8 bases. There are 22 residues in the CDR3. Germline V gene lookup returns CDR1 SGDLS and CDR2 YYNGEE. The trim removed 4 bases at V and 3 bases at J, leaving 27 bases unmatched. The CDR3 loop is CASSPDGGNWGSGRRFYNEQFF. CDR3 coding DNA: TGTGCCAGCAGCCCCGATGGGGGGAATTGGGGAAGCGGGAGAAGGTTCTACAATGAGCAGTTCTTC.

This clone was seen more than once but under ten times. This sequence joins TRBV5-5 and TRBJ2-5; 8 positions agree with TRBD1. The CDR3 sequence is 13 residues long. CDR1 SGHKS and CDR2 YYEKEE come from the germline V gene (reference sequence). Germline trimming cut 4 bases from V and 5 bases from J; bases unmatched to any gene: 4. The CDR3: CASSRTGTETQYF. In DNA, the CDR3 is TGTGCCAGCAGCCGGACAGGGACGGAGACCCAGTACTTC.

There are a few counts of this clone. This chain uses TRBV5-6 with TRBJ2-2; no clear D gene. Germline V gene sequence: CDR1 SGHDT, CDR2 YYEEEE. The CDR3 runs to 14 residues. V was shortened by 2 bases and J by 5 bases, with 10 bases between the two germline ends. The CDR3 nucleotides read TGTGCCAGCAGCTTTTTATACGGGACCGGGGAGCTGTTTTTT. It is translated as CASSFLYGTGELFF.

This clone was seen more than once but under ten times. The rearrangement uses TRBV7-2 and TRBJ2-3; 9 positions agree with TRBD2. In germline, CDR1 is SGHTA, CDR2 FQGNSA. The CDR3 covers 16 residues. V shed 4 bases, J shed 5 bases, and the junction held 10 bases outside the gene matches. CDR3 in amino acids: CASSSQGAGGGDTQYF. The CDR3 nucleotides are TGTGCCAGCAGCTCCCAGGGTGCGGGAGGGGGAGATACGCAGTATTTT.

The rearrangement links TRBV9 to TRBJ1-1; maybe TRBD1 (6 bases). The CDR3 consists of 17 residues. Germline V gene lookup returns CDR1 SGDLS and CDR2 YYNGEE. The V gene lost 4 bases and the J gene lost 1 base, with 20 bases spanning the gap. The CDR3 protein is CASSPGGAGIWNTEAFF. In DNA form, the CDR3 reads TGTGCCAGCAGCCCCGGGGGGGCAGGGATATGGAACACTGAAGCTTTCTTT. Looking up the rest from reference TRBV9 and TRBJ1-1 gives the full variable domain: DSGVTQTPKHLITATGQRVTLRCSPRSGDLSVYWYQQSLDQGLQFLIQYYNGEERAKGNILERFSAQQFPDLHSELNLSSLELGDSALYFCASSPGGAGIWNTEAFFGQGTRLTVV.

This clone is medium-sized. The chain carries TRBV30 and TRBJ2-5; 8 nucleotides agree with TRBD2. Germline values: CDR1 GTSNPN, CDR2 SVGIG (reference sequence). This CDR3 comprises 15 residues. Unmatched junction bases numbered 14, after V lost 6 bases and J lost 5 bases. This CDR3 reads CACPRLATQVETQYF. The CDR3 DNA is TGTGCCTGTCCTCGACTAGCGACCCAGGTGGAGACCCAGTACTTC.

V usage is TRBV18 and J usage is TRBJ2-1, with TRBD2 identical over 9 bases. Germline CDR1 is KGHSH and CDR2 is LQKENI. This CDR3 comprises 16 residues. Germline trimming cut 0 bases from V and 8 bases from J; bases unmatched to any gene: 8. The CDR3, as DNA: TGTGCCAGCTCACCACCTTCTGGGACTAGCAAAGATGAGCAGTTCTTC. It yields the protein CASSPPSGTSKDEQFF.

This chain joins TRBV11-2 and TRBJ2-5; 15 bases line up with TRBD2. The V gene's germline CDR1 is SGHAT and CDR2 FQNNGV. V lost 7 bases and J lost 5; bases outside the gene matches: 17. The CDR3 sequence is 19 residues long. The CDR3 bases are TGTGCCAGCAACCCCGCTGGGTCCCCAGGACTAGCGGGAGGGGAGACCCAGTACTTC. Translating it yields CASNPAGSPGLAGGETQYF.

The V call is TRBV30, the J call TRBJ1-2, with no clear D. Germline lookup yields CDR1 GTSNPN and CDR2 SVGIG (reference sequence). Between the trimmed V and J ends, which lost 3 bases and 4 bases, there was a span of 12 bases. The CDR3 is 13 residues long. For the CDR3, the DNA is TGTGCCTGGAGCGGGCAGGTTAGCTATGGCTACACCTTC. Translation: CAWSGQVSYGYTF.

V gene TRBV11-2 combines with J gene TRBJ1-2, with 7 bases that match TRBD1. The CDR3 is 13 residues long. After removal of 5 bases from V and 5 bases from J, the junction contained 5 bases not matched to a gene. Germline V gene data show CDR1 as SGHAT and CDR2 as FQNNGV. As DNA, the CDR3 is TGTGCCAGCAGCCCCGACAGGGTGTATGGCTACACCTTC. This gives the protein CASSPDRVYGYTF.

This clone was seen a few times. This chain connects TRBV9 to TRBJ2-7; a possible D gene is TRBD2 (5 bases). Germline CDR1 SGDLS, CDR2 YYNGEE. V shed 0 bases and J shed 6 bases, with 7 bases lying between them. The CDR3 is 12 amino acids. CDR3: CASSVDRGEQYF. The CDR3 nucleotides are TGTGCCAGCAGCGTAGATCGGGGCGAGCAGTACTTC.